This T cell receptor (beta chain) derives from a study of CD8 T cells in ankylosing spondylitis. The study's findings and limits: Reports say disease-linked clones showed up significantly more in matched ankylosing spondylitis synovial fluid. Characteristic, it appeared, of ankylosing spondylitis blood was a TCR beta motif of fewer than 10 highly homologous variants.

This clonotype was picked up a small number of times. Its antigen is undetermined. This CDR3 contains 11 residues. The V gene's germline CDR1 is SEHNR and CDR2 FQNEAQ (reference sequence). V was clipped by 5 bases and J by 6 bases, with 5 bases between them. TCRdb passed the 5' RACE reads through MiXCR, listing each CDR3 protein once. The table lists around 490,000 distinct CDR3 sequences, under 5.5% of them singletons. This chain links TRBV7-9 with TRBJ2-1; D is undetermined. This TCR derives from a male donor with ankylosing spondylitis. Sequenced sample: blood, either unsorted or a sorted T cell fraction (not recorded which). In DNA, the CDR3 is TGTGCCAGCAGCGCCCCCAATGAGCAGTTCTTC. Translating gives CASSAPNEQFF.